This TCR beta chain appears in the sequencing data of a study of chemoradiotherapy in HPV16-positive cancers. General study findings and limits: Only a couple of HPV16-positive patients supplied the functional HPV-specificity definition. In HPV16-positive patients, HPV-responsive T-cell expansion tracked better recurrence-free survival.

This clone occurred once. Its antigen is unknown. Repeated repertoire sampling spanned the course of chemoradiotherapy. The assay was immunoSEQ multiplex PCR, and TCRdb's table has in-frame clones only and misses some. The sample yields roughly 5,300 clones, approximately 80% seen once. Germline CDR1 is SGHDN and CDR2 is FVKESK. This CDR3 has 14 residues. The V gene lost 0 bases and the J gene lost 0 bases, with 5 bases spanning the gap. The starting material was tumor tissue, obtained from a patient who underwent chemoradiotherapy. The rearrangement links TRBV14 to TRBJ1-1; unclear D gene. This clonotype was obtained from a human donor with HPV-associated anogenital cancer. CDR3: CASSQDGLNTEAFF. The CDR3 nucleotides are TGTGCCAGCAGCCAAGACGGGCTGAACACTGAAGCTTTCTTT.